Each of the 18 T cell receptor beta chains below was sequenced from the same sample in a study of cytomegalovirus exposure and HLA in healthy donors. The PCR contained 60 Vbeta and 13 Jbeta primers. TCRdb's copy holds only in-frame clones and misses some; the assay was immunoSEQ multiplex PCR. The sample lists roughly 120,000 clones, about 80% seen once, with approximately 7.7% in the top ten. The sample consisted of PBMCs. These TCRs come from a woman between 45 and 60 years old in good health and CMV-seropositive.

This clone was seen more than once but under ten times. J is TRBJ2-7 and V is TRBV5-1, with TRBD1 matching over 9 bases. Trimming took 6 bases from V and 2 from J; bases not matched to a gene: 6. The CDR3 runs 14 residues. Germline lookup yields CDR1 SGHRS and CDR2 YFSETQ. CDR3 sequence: CASKPGQGTYEQYF. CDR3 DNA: TGCGCCAGCAAGCCGGGACAGGGAACCTACGAGCAGTACTTC.

In DNA, the CDR3 is TGTGCCAGCCCAGCAAAGAGGGGGGGTAATGAAAAACTGTTTTTT. The encoded protein is CASPAKRGGNEKLFF. V gene TRBV21-1 combines with J gene TRBJ1-4. TRBV21-1 is a known pseudogene. The CDR3 consists of 15 residues.

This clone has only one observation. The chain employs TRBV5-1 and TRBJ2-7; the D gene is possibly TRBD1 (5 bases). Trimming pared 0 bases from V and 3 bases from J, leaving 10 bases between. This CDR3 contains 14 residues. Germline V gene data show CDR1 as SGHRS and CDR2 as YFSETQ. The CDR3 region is CASSLVGQGYEQYF. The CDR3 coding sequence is TGCGCCAGCAGCTTGGTAGGTCAGGGCTACGAGCAGTACTTC. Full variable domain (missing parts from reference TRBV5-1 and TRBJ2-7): KAGVTQTPRYLIKTRGQQVTLSCSPISGHRSVSWYQQTPGQGLQFLFEYFSETQRNKGNFPGRFSGRQFSNSRSEMNVSTLELGDSALYLCASSLVGQGYEQYFGPGTRLTVT.

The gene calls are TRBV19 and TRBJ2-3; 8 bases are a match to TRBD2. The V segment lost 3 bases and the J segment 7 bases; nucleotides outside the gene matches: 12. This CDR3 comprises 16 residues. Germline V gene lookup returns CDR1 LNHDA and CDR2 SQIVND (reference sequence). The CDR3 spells CASSISGAGGYNTQYF. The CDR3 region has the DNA TGTGCCAGTAGTATCTCAGGGGCGGGGGGATATAATACGCAGTATTTT. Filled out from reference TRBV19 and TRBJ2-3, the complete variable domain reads DGGITQSPKYLFRKEGQNVTLSCEQNLNHDAMYWYRQDPGQGLRLIYYSQIVNDFQKGDIAEGYSVSREKKESFPLTVTSAQKNPTAFYLCASSISGAGGYNTQYFGPGTRLTVL.

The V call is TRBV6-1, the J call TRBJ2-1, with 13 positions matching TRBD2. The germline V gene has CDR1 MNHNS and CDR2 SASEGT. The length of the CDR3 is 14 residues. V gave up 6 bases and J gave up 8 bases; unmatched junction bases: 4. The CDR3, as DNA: TGTGCCAGCAGGGGACTAGCGGGATCCCATGAGCAGTTCTTC. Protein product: CASRGLAGSHEQFF.

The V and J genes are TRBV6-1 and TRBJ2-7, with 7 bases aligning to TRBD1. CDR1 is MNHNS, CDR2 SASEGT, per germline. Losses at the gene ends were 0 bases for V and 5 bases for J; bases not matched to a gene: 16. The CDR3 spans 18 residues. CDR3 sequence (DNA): TGTGCCAGCAGTGAAGCGCAATATGACAGGGTTAAGTGGAACGAGCAGTACTTC. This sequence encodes CASSEAQYDRVKWNEQYF.

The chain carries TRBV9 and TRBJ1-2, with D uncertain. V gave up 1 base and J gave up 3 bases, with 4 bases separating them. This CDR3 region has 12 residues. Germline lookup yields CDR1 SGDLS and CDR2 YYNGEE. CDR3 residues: CASSVRDYGYTF. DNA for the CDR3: TGTGCCAGCAGCGTACGGGACTATGGCTACACCTTC.

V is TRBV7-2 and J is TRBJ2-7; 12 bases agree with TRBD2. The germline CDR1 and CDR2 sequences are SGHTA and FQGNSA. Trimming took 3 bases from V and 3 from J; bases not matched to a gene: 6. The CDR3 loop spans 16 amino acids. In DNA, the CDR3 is TGTGCCAGCAGCTTTACAACTAGCGGGGGGAACTACGAGCAGTACTTC. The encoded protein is CASSFTTSGGNYEQYF. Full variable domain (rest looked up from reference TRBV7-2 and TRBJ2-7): GAGVSQSPSNKVTEKGKDVELRCDPISGHTALYWYRQSLGQGLEFLIYFQGNSAPDKSGLPSDRFSAERTGGSVSTLTIQRTQQEDSAVYLCASSFTTSGGNYEQYFGPGTRLTVT.

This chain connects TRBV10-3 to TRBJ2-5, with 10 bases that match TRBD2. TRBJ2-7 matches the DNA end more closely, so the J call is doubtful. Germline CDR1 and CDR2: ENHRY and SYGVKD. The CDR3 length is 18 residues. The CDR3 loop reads CAISELGWLAGGRYEQYF. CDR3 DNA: TGTGCCATCAGTGAGTTAGGGTGGTTAGCGGGGGGCCGGTACGAGCAGTACTTC.

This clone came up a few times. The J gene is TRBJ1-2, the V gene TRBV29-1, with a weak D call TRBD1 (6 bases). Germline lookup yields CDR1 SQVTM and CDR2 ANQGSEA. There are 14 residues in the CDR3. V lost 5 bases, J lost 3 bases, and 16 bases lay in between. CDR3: CSVTKNRVDYGYTF. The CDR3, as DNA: TGCAGCGTTACCAAGAACAGGGTAGACTATGGCTACACCTTC.

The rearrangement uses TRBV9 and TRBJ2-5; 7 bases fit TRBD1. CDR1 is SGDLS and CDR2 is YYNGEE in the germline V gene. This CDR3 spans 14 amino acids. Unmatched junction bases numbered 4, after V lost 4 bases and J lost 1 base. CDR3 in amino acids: CASSPWDSQETQYF. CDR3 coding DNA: TGTGCCAGCAGCCCCTGGGACAGCCAAGAGACCCAGTACTTC.

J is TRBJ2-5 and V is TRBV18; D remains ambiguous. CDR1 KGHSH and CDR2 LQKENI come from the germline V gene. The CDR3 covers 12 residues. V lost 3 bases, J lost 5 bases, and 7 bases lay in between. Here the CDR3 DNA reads TGTGCCAGCTCACCCCCCGCGGAGACCCAGTACTTC. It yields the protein CASSPPAETQYF.

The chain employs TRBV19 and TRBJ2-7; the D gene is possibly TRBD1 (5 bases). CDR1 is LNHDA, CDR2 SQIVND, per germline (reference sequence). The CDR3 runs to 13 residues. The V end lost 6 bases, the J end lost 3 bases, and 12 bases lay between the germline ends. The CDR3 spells CASSLDTGYEQYF. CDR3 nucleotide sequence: TGTGCCAGTAGCCTAGACACAGGCTACGAGCAGTACTTC.

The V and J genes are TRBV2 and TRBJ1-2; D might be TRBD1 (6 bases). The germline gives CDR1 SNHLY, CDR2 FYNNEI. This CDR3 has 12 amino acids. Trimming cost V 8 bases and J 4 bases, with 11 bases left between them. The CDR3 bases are TGTGCCAGCGGTGGGGGCGGCTATGGCTACACCTTC. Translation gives CASGGGGYGYTF.

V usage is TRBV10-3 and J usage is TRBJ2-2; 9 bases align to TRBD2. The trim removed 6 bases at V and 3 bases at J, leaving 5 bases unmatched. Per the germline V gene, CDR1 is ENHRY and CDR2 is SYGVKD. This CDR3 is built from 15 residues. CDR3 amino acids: CAISPRLADTGELFF. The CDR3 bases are TGTGCCATCAGCCCACGACTAGCGGACACCGGGGAGCTGTTTTTT.

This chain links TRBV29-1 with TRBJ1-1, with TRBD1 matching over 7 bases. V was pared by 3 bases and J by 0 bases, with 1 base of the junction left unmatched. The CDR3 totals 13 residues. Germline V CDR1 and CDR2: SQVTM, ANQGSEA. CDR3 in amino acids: CSVEGTVNTEAFF. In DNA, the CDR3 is TGCAGCGTTGAGGGGACAGTGAACACTGAAGCTTTCTTT. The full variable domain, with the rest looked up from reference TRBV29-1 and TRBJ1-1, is SAVISQKPSRDICQRGTSLTIQCQVDSQVTMMFWYRQQPGQSLTLIATANQGSEATYESGFVIDKFPISRPNLTFSTLTVSNMSPEDSSIYLCSVEGTVNTEAFFGQGTRLTVV.

The CDR3 nucleotides are TGTGCCAGCAGCTTGGCCGGGCTAGCGGGCTACAATGAGCAGTTCTTC. It codes for CASSLAGLAGYNEQFF. The chain links TRBV5-4 to TRBJ2-1; 8 nucleotides line up with TRBD2. The CDR3 loop spans 16 amino acids. The germline V gene has CDR1 SGHNT and CDR2 YYREEE (reference sequence). The ends lost 0 bases at V and 3 bases at J; junction bases unmatched: 5. The full variable domain, with the rest looked up from reference TRBV5-4 and TRBJ2-1, is ETGVTQSPTHLIKTRGQQVTLRCSSQSGHNTVSWYQQALGQGPQFIFQYYREEENGRGNFPPRFSGLQFPNYSSELNVNALELDDSALYLCASSLAGLAGYNEQFFGPGTRLTVL.

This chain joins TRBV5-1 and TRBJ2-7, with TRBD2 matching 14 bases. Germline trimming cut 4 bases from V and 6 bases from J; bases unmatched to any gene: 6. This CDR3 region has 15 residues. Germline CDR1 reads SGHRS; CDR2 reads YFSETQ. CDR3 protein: CASSPGTSGSGEQYF. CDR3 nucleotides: TGCGCCAGCAGCCCCGGGACTAGCGGGAGTGGCGAGCAGTACTTC.